The clone carrying this T cell receptor beta chain showed up many times. Its specificity is unknown. This entry is derived from a study of T cells after yellow fever vaccination. General observations from the study: A large majority of primary-vaccination clones showed up again after the booster (roughly 96% CD4, around 85% CD8).

One entry per CDR3 protein, called by TCRdb with MiXCR from the 5' RACE reads. Of over 250,000 distinct CDR3 sequences listed, over 3.5% are singletons. Germline V lookup: CDR1 SEHNR, CDR2 FQNEAQ (reference sequence). Trimming stripped 5 bases from V and 2 bases from J, with 12 bases between. The CDR3 is made up of 14 amino acids. V gene TRBV7-9 combines with J gene TRBJ1-2; possibly TRBD1 for D (6 bases). Sample: PBMCs, taken 5 days after the yellow fever booster vaccination. The source is a man aged 18 to 35 who received the YFV17D yellow fever vaccine. The DNA for the CDR3 is TGTGCCAGCAGCCCCACAGGGTCGAACTATGGCTACACCTTC. It translates to CASSPTGSNYGYTF. Variable domain in full (rest from reference TRBV7-9 and TRBJ1-2): DTGVSQNPRHKITKRGQNVTFRCDPISEHNRLYWYRQTLGQGPEFLTYFQNEAQLEKSRLLSDRFSAERPKGSFSTLEIQRTEQGDSAMYLCASSPTGSNYGYTFGSGTRLTVV.